This note documents a single TCR beta chain sequence. This entry belongs to a study of T cells in localized non-small cell lung cancer. Profiled with immunoSEQ multiplex PCR; TCRdb holds only in-frame clones, not every one. The profile shows 65,000 to 90,000 clones, around three quarters of them singletons. Germline V gene data show CDR1 as SGHTA and CDR2 as FQGNSA. The CDR3 extends over 14 amino acids. V shed 5 bases, J shed 5 bases, and the junction held 5 bases outside the gene matches. The sequencing here drew on PBMCs, taken before any cancer treatment. This TCR was recovered from a man between 40 and 70 years old with stage II squamous cell lung carcinoma. J is TRBJ1-1 and V is TRBV7-2; TRBD1 matches at 10 bases. The CDR3 loop reads CASSQGQGKTEAFF. The CDR3 DNA is TGTGCCAGCAGCCAGGGACAGGGGAAGACTGAAGCTTTCTTT.